This TCR beta chain was identified during a study of CD8 T cells in Susac syndrome. Per the germline V gene, CDR1 is MRHNA and CDR2 is SNTAGT. This CDR3 has 13 residues. V lost 3 bases to trimming and J lost 5 bases, with 8 bases between them. Random hexamers were used to reverse transcribe roughly 0.45 to 1 ug of RNA. It was immunoSEQ multiplex PCR that amplified TCR beta CDR3 across 54 Vbeta and 13 Jbeta. TCRdb recomputed calls from the immunoSEQ multiplex PCR reads with MiXCR, one row per CDR3 protein. The sample shows over 95,000 distinct CDR3 sequences, roughly 91% of them seen only once. This receptor was identified in a human donor in good health. The sample consisted of CD4+ T cells from PBMCs. The chain employs TRBV6-4 and TRBJ2-1, with D hard to call. The DNA for the CDR3 is TGTGCCAGCAGTGAGGCCTACAACAATGAGCAGTTCTTC. The encoded protein is CASSEAYNNEQFF.